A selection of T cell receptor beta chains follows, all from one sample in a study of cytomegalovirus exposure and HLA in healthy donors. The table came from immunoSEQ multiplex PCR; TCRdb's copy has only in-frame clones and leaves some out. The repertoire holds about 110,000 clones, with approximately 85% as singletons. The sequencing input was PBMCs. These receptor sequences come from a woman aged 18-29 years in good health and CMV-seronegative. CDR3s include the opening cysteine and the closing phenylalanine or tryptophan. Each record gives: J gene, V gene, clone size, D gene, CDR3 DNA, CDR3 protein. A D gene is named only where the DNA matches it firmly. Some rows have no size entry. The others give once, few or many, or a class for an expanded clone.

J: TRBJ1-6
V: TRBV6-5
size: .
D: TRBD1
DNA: TGTGCCAGCAGTTACATCGGACAGGCCGAGAATTCACCCCTCCACTTT
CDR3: CASSYIGQAENSPLHF

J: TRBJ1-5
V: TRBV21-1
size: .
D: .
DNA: TGTGCCAGCAGCAACGGTAGGACAGGGGCGAATCAGCCCCAGCATTTT
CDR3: CASSNGRTGANQPQHF

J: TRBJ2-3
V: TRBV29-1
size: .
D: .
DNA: TGCAGCGTTAAACCGGTCACAGATACGCAGTATTTT
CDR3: CSVKPVTDTQYF

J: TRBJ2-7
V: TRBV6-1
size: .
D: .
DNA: TGTGCCAGCAGCGGAACCAGCGGGCAGTACTTC
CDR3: CASSGTSGQYF

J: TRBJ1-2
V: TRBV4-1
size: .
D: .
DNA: TGCGCCAGCAGCCGGCTGGCGCGGGATGGCTACACCTTC
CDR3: CASSRLARDGYTF

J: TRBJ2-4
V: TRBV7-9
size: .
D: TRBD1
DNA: TGTGCCAGCAGCGTCACAGGGGGCGATTCGAAAAACATTCAGTACTTC
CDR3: CASSVTGGDSKNIQYF

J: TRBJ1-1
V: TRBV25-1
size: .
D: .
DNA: TGTGCCAGCAGTAGTAGACTCAGCTTGACTTACACTGAAGCTTTCTTT
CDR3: CASSSRLSLTYTEAFF

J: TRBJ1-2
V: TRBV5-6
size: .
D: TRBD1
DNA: TGTGCCAGCAGCGGGGGACAGCTTAACTATGGCTACACCTTC
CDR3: CASSGGQLNYGYTF

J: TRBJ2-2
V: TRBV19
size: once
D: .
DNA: TGTGCCAGTAGAGTCGAGAGATATACCGGGGAGCTGTTTTTT
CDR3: CASRVERYTGELFF

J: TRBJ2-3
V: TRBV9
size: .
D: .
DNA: TGTGCCAGCAGCGACTTTAGCGGCGGCACAGATACGCAGTATTTT
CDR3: CASSDFSGGTDTQYF

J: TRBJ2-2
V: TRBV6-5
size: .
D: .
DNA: TGTGCCAGCTACAGCTCTGCCGGGGAGCTGTTTTTT
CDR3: CASYSSAGELFF

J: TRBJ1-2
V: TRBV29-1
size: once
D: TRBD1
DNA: TGCAGCGTTGCTTCCGACAGGGGGCGAGGCTATGGCTACACCTTC
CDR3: CSVASDRGRGYGYTF

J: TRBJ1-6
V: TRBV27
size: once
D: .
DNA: TGTGCCAGCAGTTTATCACGGAGCTCCTATAATTCACCCCTCCACTTT
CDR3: CASSLSRSSYNSPLHF

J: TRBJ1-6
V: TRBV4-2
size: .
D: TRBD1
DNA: TGTGCCAGCAGCCAAGAAGTCGAGACAGGGGCTTGGAATTCACCCCTCCACTTT
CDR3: CASSQEVETGAWNSPLHF

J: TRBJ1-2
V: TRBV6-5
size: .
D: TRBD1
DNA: TGTGCCAGCAGTTTACTAGGGACAGTCGACTATGGCTACACCTTC
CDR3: CASSLLGTVDYGYTF

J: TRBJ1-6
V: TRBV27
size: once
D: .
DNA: TGTGCCAGCAGTTTAAGATTAGAATCACCCCTCCACTTT
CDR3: CASSLRLESPLHF

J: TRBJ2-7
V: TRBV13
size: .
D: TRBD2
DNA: TGTGCCAGCAGCGTCGGGACTAGCGGGCGGAGCGAGCAGTACTTC
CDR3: CASSVGTSGRSEQYF

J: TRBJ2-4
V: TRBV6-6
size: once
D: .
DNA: TGTGCCAGCAGTTACACCAGGGAAAACATTCAGTACTTC
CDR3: CASSYTRENIQYF

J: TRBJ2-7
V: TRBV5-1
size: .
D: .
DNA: TGCGCCAGCAGCTTGACGGGGACCTACGAGCAGTACTTC
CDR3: CASSLTGTYEQYF

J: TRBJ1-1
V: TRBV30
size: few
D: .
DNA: TGTGCCTGGAGGATGGGGAGGAATACTGAAGCTTTCTTT
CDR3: CAWRMGRNTEAFF

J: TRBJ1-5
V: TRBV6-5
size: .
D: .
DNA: TGTGCCAGCAGTCACGACAGTATCAATCAGCCCCAGCATTTT
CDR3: CASSHDSINQPQHF

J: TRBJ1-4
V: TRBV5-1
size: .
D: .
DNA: TGCGCCAGCGCACGCTTCGAGGCCAAAGGTGAAAAACTGTTTTTT
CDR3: CASARFEAKGEKLFF

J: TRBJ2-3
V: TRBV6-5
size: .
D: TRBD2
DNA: TGTGCCAGCCGAACCGGGACTAGCGGCACAGATACGCAGTATTTT
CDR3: CASRTGTSGTDTQYF

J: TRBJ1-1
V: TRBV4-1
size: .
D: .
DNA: TGCGCCAGCAGCCAGGGCAGGACTGAAGCTTTCTTT
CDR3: CASSQGRTEAFF

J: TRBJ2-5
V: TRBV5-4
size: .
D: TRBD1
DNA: TGTGCCAGCAGCTCGGACAGGAAAGAGACCCAGTACTTC
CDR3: CASSSDRKETQYF

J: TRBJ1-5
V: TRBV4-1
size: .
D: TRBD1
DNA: TGCGCCAGCAGCCAACAGGGACAGGAGTTTCAGCCCCAGCATTTT
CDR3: CASSQQGQEFQPQHF

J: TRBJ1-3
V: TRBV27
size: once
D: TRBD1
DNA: TGTGCCAGCGCAGGGGGGACAGAACTCTCTGGAAACACCATATATTTT
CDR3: CASAGGTELSGNTIYF

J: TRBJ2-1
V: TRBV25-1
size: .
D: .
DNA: TGTGCCAGCAGGCGGGATCCAGCGGGTGAAGTTGGCAATGAGCAGTTCTTC
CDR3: CASRRDPAGEVGNEQFF

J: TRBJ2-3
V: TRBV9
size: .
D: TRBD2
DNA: TGTGCCAGCAGCACATCCAGCGGGGGGTTAATAGATACGCAGTATTTT
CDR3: CASSTSSGGLIDTQYF